This T cell receptor beta chain was identified during a study of blood T cell repertoires in COVID-19. Across the study: Spain, Italy and the United States supplied samples that represented acute and convalescent COVID-19. PBMCs, B-cell-depleted T cells, or T cells were the source of the cDNA or gDNA that made up the material.

Profiled with immunoSEQ multiplex PCR; TCRdb holds only in-frame clones, not every one. Of fewer than 35,000 clones in the sample, approximately 92% are singletons; the top ten hold under 30%. This CDR3 contains 16 residues. V trimming: 3 bases; J trimming: 7 bases; junction bases outside the gene matches: 12. Per the germline V gene, CDR1 is WSHSY and CDR2 is SAAADI. V gene TRBV10-2 combines with J gene TRBJ1-2; TRBD1 aligns across 9 bases. The receptor was derived from an elderly man with acute or convalescent COVID-19. Sequenced input: peripheral blood. This CDR3 is CASSDPGQGVVGGYTF. The CDR3 DNA reads as TGCGCCAGCAGTGACCCGGGACAGGGAGTAGTTGGTGGCTACACCTTC.